One and the same sample provided the 2 T cell receptor beta chains below, sequenced in a study of OX40 agonist ivuxolimab in advanced cancers. Libraries were prepared by immunoSEQ multiplex PCR; TCRdb keeps only in-frame clonotypes and omits some of them. The sample contains some 64,000 clones, around 90% of which appear only once. The input for sequencing was CD4+ or CD8+ T cells sorted from blood, taken in a trial of the OX40 agonist ivuxolimab. The receptors shown here come from an adult with an advanced solid tumor such as melanoma, head and neck, liver or kidney cancer.

This clone was seen just once. V is TRBV19 and J is TRBJ1-2; TRBD1 matches at 7 bases. The CDR3 loop spans 13 amino acids. V shed 6 bases, J shed 8 bases, and the junction held 9 bases outside the gene matches. Germline V gene data show CDR1 as LNHDA and CDR2 as SQIVND (reference sequence). CDR3 amino acids: CASSQTGSRGYTF. The CDR3 DNA sequence: TGTGCCAGTAGCCAGACAGGGTCTAGAGGCTACACCTTC.

The chain joins TRBV5-6 to TRBJ1-4; D possibly corresponds to TRBD1 (6 bases). V gave up 3 bases and J gave up 5 bases, with 14 bases separating them. The CDR3 is 15 residues long. Germline CDR1 SGHDT, CDR2 YYEEEE. The CDR3 DNA reads as TGTGCCAGCAGCTCACAGGGCGAAGTGAATGAAAAACTGTTTTTT. The encoded protein is CASSSQGEVNEKLFF.